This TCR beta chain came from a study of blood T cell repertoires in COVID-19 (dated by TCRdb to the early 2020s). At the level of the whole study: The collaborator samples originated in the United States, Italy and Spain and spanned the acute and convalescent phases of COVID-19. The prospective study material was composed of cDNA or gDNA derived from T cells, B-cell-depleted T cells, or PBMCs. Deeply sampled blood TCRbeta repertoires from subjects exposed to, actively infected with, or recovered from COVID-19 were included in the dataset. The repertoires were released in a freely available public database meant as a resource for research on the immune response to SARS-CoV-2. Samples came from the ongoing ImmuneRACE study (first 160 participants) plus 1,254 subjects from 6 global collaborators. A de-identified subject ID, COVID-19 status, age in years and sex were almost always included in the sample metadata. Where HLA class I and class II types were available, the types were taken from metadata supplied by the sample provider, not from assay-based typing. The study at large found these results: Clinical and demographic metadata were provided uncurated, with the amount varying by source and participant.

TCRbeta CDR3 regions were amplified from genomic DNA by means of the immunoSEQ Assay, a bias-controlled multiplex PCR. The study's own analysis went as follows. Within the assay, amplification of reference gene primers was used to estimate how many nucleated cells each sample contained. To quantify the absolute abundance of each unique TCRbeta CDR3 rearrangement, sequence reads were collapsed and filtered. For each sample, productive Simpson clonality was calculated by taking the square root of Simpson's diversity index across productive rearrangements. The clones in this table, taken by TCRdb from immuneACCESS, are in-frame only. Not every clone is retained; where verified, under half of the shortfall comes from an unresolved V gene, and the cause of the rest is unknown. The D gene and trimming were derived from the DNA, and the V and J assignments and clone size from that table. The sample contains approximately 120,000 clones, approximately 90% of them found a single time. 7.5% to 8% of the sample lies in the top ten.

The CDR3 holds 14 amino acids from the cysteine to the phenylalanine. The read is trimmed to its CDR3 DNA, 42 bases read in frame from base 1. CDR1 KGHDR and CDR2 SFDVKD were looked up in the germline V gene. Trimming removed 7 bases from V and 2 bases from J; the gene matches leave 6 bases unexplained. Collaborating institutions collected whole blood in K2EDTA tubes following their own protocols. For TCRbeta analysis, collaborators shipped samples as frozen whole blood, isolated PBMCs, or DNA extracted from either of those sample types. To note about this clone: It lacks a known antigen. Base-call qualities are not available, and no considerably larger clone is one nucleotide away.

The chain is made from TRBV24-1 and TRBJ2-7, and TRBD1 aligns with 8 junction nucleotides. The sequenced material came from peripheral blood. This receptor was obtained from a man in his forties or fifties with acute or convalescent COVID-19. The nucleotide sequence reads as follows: TGTGCCACCAGCGGGGACAGGTACCCCTACGAGCAGTACTTC. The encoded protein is CATSGDRYPYEQYF.